These 20 T cell receptor beta chains were sequenced from one sample in a study of shared clonotypes between healthy human individuals. The assay was immunoSEQ multiplex PCR, and TCRdb's table has in-frame clones only and misses some. The data show roughly 500,000 clones, around 75% seen once. The specimen was PBMCs. All receptors come from a middle-aged woman in good health. Some clones in this sample may be carry-over from other donors' samples.

V is TRBV4-2 and J is TRBJ2-2, with D possibly being TRBD1 (6 bases). This CDR3 contains 15 residues. CDR1 LGHNA and CDR2 YNFKEQ come from the germline V gene. V lost 3 bases to trimming and J lost 3 bases, with 11 bases between them. CDR3: CASSHRGLDTGELFF. The CDR3 bases are TGTGCCAGCAGCCATAGGGGGTTGGACACCGGGGAGCTGTTTTTT.

This clone was picked up one time. The J gene is TRBJ1-4, the V gene TRBV5-1; D may be TRBD1 (5 bases). Germline CDR1 SGHRS, CDR2 YFSETQ. This CDR3 spans 16 amino acids. V lost 4 bases and J lost 0, with 13 bases in between. The CDR3 region has the DNA TGCGCCAGCAGCCCGGAGGGGCCTGCAACTAATGAAAAACTGTTTTTT. It encodes CASSPEGPATNEKLFF. The full variable domain, rest sourced from reference TRBV5-1 and TRBJ1-4, is KAGVTQTPRYLIKTRGQQVTLSCSPISGHRSVSWYQQTPGQGLQFLFEYFSETQRNKGNFPGRFSGRQFSNSRSEMNVSTLELGDSALYLCASSPEGPATNEKLFFGSGTQLSVL.

The sample holds many counts of this clone. The V gene is TRBV6-1, the J gene TRBJ2-1, with TRBD1 as a possible D gene (5 bases). Trimming took 4 bases from V and 5 from J, leaving 18 bases between them. CDR1 is MNHNS, CDR2 SASEGT, per germline. The CDR3 has 16 residues. The CDR3 here is CASSVLQGPSDNEQFF. As DNA, the CDR3 is TGTGCCAGCAGTGTCCTCCAGGGCCCATCGGACAATGAGCAGTTCTTC.

The CDR3 sequence: CASSQDNPIGGGPGTGELFF. The CDR3 region has the DNA TGCGCCAGCAGCCAAGACAATCCTATTGGGGGAGGGCCTGGGACCGGGGAGCTGTTTTTT. The chain links TRBV4-1 to TRBJ2-2, with 7 bases aligning to TRBD2. Germline V lookup: CDR1 MGHRA, CDR2 YSYEKL. J lost 5 bases, V lost 0 bases, and 18 bases had no gene match. The CDR3 sequence is 20 residues long.

DNA of the CDR3: TGTGCCATCAGTGGGACGGGCCCGGGCACTGAAGCTTTCTTT. Residues: CAISGTGPGTEAFF. This chain joins TRBV10-3 and TRBJ1-1; no clear D gene. Germline V gene sequence: CDR1 ENHRY, CDR2 SYGVKD. The ends were cut back, 4 bases at V and 4 bases at J, with 13 bases in the middle. This CDR3 is built from 14 residues.

The chain uses TRBV2 and TRBJ2-5; D unresolved. This CDR3 contains 15 residues. Germline values: CDR1 SNHLY, CDR2 FYNNEI. With 0 bases removed from V and 5 bases from J, the gap between germline ends came to 13 bases. CDR3 in DNA: TGTGCCAGCAGTGAAGCGCGGCAGGCTGGCGAGACCCAGTACTTC. This encodes CASSEARQAGETQYF.

V is TRBV7-7 and J is TRBJ2-2; no clear D. Trimming took off 2 bases at V and 4 bases at J, with 5 bases between the two ends. Germline V gene sequence: CDR1 SSHAT, CDR2 FNYEAQ (reference sequence). The CDR3 is 13 amino acids. Here the CDR3 reads CASSLSVTGELFF. The CDR3 DNA is TGTGCCAGCAGCTTATCAGTCACCGGGGAGCTGTTTTTT.

This clone was seen a handful of times. The chain employs TRBV28 and TRBJ1-1, with a tentative D call TRBD1 (5 bases). This CDR3 region has 13 residues. Trimming took off 6 bases at V and 1 base at J, with 9 bases between the two ends. The germline V gene has CDR1 MDHEN and CDR2 SYDVKM. DNA of the CDR3: TGTGCCAGCAGGGGGCGGGGGAACACTGAAGCTTTCTTT. Residues: CASRGRGNTEAFF.

J is TRBJ2-7 and V is TRBV7-8; tentative D call: TRBD1 (6 bases). V lost 5 bases, J lost 5 bases, and 13 bases lay in between. Germline CDR1 is SGHVS and CDR2 is FQNEAQ. This CDR3 comprises 13 residues. CDR3 loop: CASSKTGKHEQYF. In nucleotides, the CDR3 is TGTGCCAGCAGCAAGACAGGTAAACACGAGCAGTACTTC.

This chain connects TRBV5-1 to TRBJ2-3; D gene ambiguous. CDR1 is SGHRS, CDR2 YFSETQ, per germline. Trimming left V 0 bases short and J 0 bases short, with 11 bases between. The CDR3 contains 16 residues. CDR3 DNA: TGCGCCAGCAGCTTGGTCCAGGAAAGTAGCACAGATACGCAGTATTTT. Translation gives CASSLVQESSTDTQYF.

The chain's CDR3 is CASSWTSGRFTDTQYF. CDR3 nucleotides: TGTGCCAGCAGCTGGACTAGCGGGAGGTTTACAGATACGCAGTATTTT. This sequence joins TRBV28 and TRBJ2-3; TRBD2 aligns across 14 bases. CDR1 is MDHEN, CDR2 SYDVKM, per germline. CDR3 length: 16 residues. After removal of 6 bases from V and 3 bases from J, the junction contained 5 bases not matched to a gene. Full variable domain (outside the CDR3, taken from reference TRBV28 and TRBJ2-3): DVKVTQSSRYLVKRTGEKVFLECVQDMDHENMFWYRQDPGLGLRLIYFSYDVKMKEKGDIPEGYSVSREKKERFSLILESASTNQTSMYLCASSWTSGRFTDTQYFGPGTRLTVL.

The chain is built from TRBV6-6 and TRBJ2-7; 7 nucleotides line up with TRBD1. Germline V CDR1 and CDR2: MNHNY, SVGAGI (reference sequence). The CDR3 contains 14 residues. J was trimmed by 1 base and V by 3 bases; bases with no gene match: 3. CDR3 sequence reads: CASSYRDSSYEQYF. The DNA of the CDR3 is TGTGCCAGCAGTTATCGGGACAGTTCCTACGAGCAGTACTTC.

Turning to this clone: A far larger clone is a single base away, which makes a read error likely. Additional DNA sequences in this sample encode the identical CDR3. The CDR3 DNA sequence: TGCGCCAGCAGCCAAGATCATCAACTAGCGGGAGGCGGTACGCAGTATTTT. Amino acid sequence: CASSQDHQLAGGGTQYF. The genes are TRBV4-1 and TRBJ2-3; 12 bases fit TRBD2. V was pared by 0 bases and J by 8 bases, with 9 bases of the junction left unmatched. Germline V lookup: CDR1 MGHRA, CDR2 YSYEKL. The CDR3 length is 17 residues.

CDR3 nucleotide sequence: TGTGCCAGCAGCCCCCTCGGACAGGCCGAGGAAAAACTGTTTTTT. Translated: CASSPLGQAEEKLFF. The chain links TRBV5-8 to TRBJ1-4; 7 positions agree with TRBD1. CDR1 and CDR2 (germline): SGHTS, YDEGEE. This CDR3 comprises 15 residues. The trim removed 4 bases at V and 8 bases at J, leaving 11 bases unmatched. Looking up the rest from reference TRBV5-8 and TRBJ1-4 gives the full variable domain: EAGVTQSPTHLIKTRGQQATLRCSPISGHTSVYWYQQALGLGLQFLLWYDEGEERNRGNFPPRFSGRQFPNYSSELNVNALELEDSALYLCASSPLGQAEEKLFFGSGTQLSVL.

The chain joins TRBV7-9 to TRBJ1-4; 7 nucleotides align to TRBD1. The CDR3 length is 14 residues. Germline V gene sequence: CDR1 SEHNR, CDR2 FQNEAQ (reference sequence). V gave up 5 bases and J gave up 7 bases; unmatched junction bases: 7. Written as DNA, the CDR3 is TGTGCCAGCAGCCCCAACCAGGGGGGTGAAAAACTGTTTTTT. Its translation is CASSPNQGGEKLFF.

On this clone itself: An end of the junction does not agree with germline; a read error may underlie this. The rearrangement uses TRBV7-7 and TRBJ1-5; perhaps TRBD1 as D (5 bases). This CDR3 has 19 amino acids. The germline V gene has CDR1 SSHAT and CDR2 FNYEAQ (reference sequence). Here the CDR3 reads CASSLRINTGSQSGQPQHF. DNA of the CDR3: TGTGCTAGCAGCTTACGTATTAATACAGGTTCTCAATCGGGTCAGCCCCAGCATTTT.

This clone was counted only a few times. CDR3 sequence reads: CASSPPAWKWRTEAFF. CDR3 nucleotide sequence: TGTGCCAGCAGTCCTCCAGCTTGGAAGTGGCGCACTGAAGCTTTCTTT. The J gene is TRBJ1-1, the V gene TRBV27; D uncertain. Trimming pared 5 bases from V and 4 bases from J, leaving 20 bases between. The CDR3 is 16 residues long. Germline V gene data show CDR1 as MNHEY and CDR2 as SMNVEV (reference sequence).

The chain combines TRBV4-1 with TRBJ1-1, with D hard to call. Germline CDR1 is MGHRA and CDR2 is YSYEKL. The length of the CDR3 is 14 residues. V was trimmed by 1 base and J by 4 bases, leaving 10 bases between them. In DNA form, the CDR3 reads TGCGCCAGCAGCCAAGGTCTGCTAATCACTGAAGCTTTCTTT. This sequence encodes CASSQGLLITEAFF.

A few counts support this clone. This rearrangement joins TRBV6-4 to TRBJ2-2; 10 bases match TRBD2. The V gene's germline CDR1 is MRHNA and CDR2 SNTAGT. Trimming at V came to 5 bases and at J to 5 bases, leaving 2 bases not matched to a gene. This CDR3 has 14 residues. CDR3 bases: TGTGCCAGCAGTCCGACTAGCGGGACCGGGGAGCTGTTTTTT. It encodes CASSPTSGTGELFF.

This clone was counted between two and nine times. This chain links TRBV7-3 with TRBJ1-5, with D perhaps TRBD1 (6 bases). The CDR3 runs 20 residues. CDR1 is SGHTA, CDR2 FQGTGA, per germline. The germline V and J ends were trimmed by 1 base and 1 base, with 23 bases remaining between them. The CDR3 DNA reads TGTGCCAGCAGCTTAAGTTCCGGGGGCATGGACGACTTGAGCAATCAGCCCCAGCATTTT. Translated: CASSLSSGGMDDLSNQPQHF.